This entry lists 7 T cell receptor beta chains sequenced from one sample in a study of long-term antiretroviral therapy in people with HIV. Runs used v3.0 of the immunoSEQ assay and were done at survey level. TCRdb's copy holds only in-frame clones and misses some; the assay was immunoSEQ multiplex PCR. The table lists tens of thousands of clones, roughly nine tenths of them singletons. The sample consisted of unsorted PBMCs, taken 1.1 years after starting antiretroviral therapy. These receptors came from a man aged 18 to 29 with HIV.

The genes are TRBV10-3 and TRBJ1-2; D might be TRBD1 (6 bases). The V gene lost 10 bases and the J gene lost 4 bases, with 19 bases spanning the gap. Germline CDR1 reads ENHRY; CDR2 reads SYGVKD. The CDR3 has 14 residues. CDR3 sequence (DNA): TGTGCCAGCACGGACAGATTATTGTTCTATGGCTACACCTTC. Translated: CASTDRLLFYGYTF.

The chain has TRBV5-5 and TRBJ2-7; 7 bases map to TRBD1. The CDR3 is 19 residues long. V lost 0 bases to trimming and J lost 5 bases; unmatched junction nucleotides: 20. Germline V gene lookup returns CDR1 SGHKS and CDR2 YYEKEE (reference sequence). The CDR3 DNA reads as TGTGCCAGCAGCTTGGCCTCGGGGACAGTAGAACTTGGGGGTGACGAGCAGTACTTC. Translating gives CASSLASGTVELGGDEQYF.

The chain recombines TRBV4-3 with TRBJ1-3; TRBD1 matches 8 bases. Germline lookup yields CDR1 LGHNA and CDR2 YSLEER. J gave up 0 bases and V 4 bases, and 2 bases lay outside the gene matches. This CDR3 contains 15 residues. This chain's CDR3 is CASSRDRNSGNTIYF. The CDR3 DNA follows: TGCGCCAGCAGCCGGGACAGGAACTCTGGAAACACCATATATTTT.

V usage is TRBV4-3 and J usage is TRBJ2-3; no reliable D call. Germline CDR1 reads LGHNA; CDR2 reads YSLEER. There are 15 residues in the CDR3. V was trimmed by 3 bases and J by 1 base, leaving 11 bases between them. CDR3 protein: CASSHVSKGTDTQYF. The CDR3 nucleotides read TGCGCCAGCAGCCACGTATCTAAGGGCACAGATACGCAGTATTTT.

The chain combines TRBV18 with TRBJ2-3, with a tentative D call TRBD1 (6 bases). CDR1 and CDR2 (germline): KGHSH, LQKENI. The CDR3 is 10 residues long. Trimming removed 5 bases at V and 9 bases at J, with 6 bases between. CDR3 DNA: TGTGCCAGCTCAGGGACAACGCAGTATTTT. This gives the protein CASSGTTQYF.

V gene TRBV6-5 combines with J gene TRBJ2-7; D might be TRBD1 (6 bases). The CDR3 runs to 15 residues. Germline V gene data show CDR1 as MNHEY and CDR2 as SVGAGI. V lost 2 bases, J lost 0 bases, and 11 bases lay in between. This CDR3 is CASSYGTPVSYEQYF. The CDR3 coding sequence is TGTGCCAGCAGTTACGGGACACCCGTCTCCTACGAGCAGTACTTC.

The chain combines TRBV7-8 with TRBJ1-5; TRBD1 matches at 7 bases. Germline lookup yields CDR1 SGHVS and CDR2 FQNEAQ. This CDR3 has 15 amino acids. Trimming removed 0 bases from V and 6 bases from J; junction bases left unmatched: 5. CDR3 loop: CASSLAGGAGQPQHF. The CDR3 coding sequence is TGTGCCAGCAGCTTAGCAGGGGGCGCAGGTCAGCCCCAGCATTTT.